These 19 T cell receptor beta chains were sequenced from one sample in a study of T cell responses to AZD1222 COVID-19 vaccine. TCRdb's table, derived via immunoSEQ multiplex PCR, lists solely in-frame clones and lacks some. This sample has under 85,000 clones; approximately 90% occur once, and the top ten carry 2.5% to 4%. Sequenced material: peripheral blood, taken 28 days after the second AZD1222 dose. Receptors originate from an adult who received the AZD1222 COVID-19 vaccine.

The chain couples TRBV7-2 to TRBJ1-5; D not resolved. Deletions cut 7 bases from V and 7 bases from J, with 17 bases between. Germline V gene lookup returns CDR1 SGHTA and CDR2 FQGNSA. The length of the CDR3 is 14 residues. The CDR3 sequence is CASTDPYTGQPQHF. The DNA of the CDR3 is TGTGCCAGCACCGATCCATACACGGGGCAGCCCCAGCATTTT. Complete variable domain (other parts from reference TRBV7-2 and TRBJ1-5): GAGVSQSPSNKVTEKGKDVELRCDPISGHTALYWYRQSLGQGLEFLIYFQGNSAPDKSGLPSDRFSAERTGGSVSTLTIQRTQQEDSAVYLCASTDPYTGQPQHFGDGTRLSIL.

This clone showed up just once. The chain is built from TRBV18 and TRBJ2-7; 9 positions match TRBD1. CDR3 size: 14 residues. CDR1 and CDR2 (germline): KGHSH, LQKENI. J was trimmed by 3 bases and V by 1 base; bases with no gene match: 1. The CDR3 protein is CASSPRDRVYEQYF. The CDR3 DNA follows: TGTGCCAGCTCACCACGGGACAGGGTCTACGAGCAGTACTTC.

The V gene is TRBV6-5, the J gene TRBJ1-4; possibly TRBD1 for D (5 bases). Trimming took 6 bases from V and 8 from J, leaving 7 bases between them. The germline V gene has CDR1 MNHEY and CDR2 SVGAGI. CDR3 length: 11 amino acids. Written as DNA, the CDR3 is TGTGCCAGCAGGAAGGGGGAAAAACTGTTTTTT. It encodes CASRKGEKLFF.

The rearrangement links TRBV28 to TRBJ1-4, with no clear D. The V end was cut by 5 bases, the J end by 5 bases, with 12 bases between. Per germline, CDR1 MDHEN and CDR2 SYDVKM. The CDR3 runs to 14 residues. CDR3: CASSPQRPNEKLFF. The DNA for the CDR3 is TGTGCCAGCAGTCCTCAGCGTCCCAATGAAAAACTGTTTTTT.

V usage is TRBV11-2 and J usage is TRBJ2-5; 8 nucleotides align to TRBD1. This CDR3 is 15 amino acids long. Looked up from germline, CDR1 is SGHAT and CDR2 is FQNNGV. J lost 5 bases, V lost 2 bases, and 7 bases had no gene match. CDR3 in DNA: TGTGCCAGCAGCTTATCGGGACAGGCAATCGAGACCCAGTACTTC. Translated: CASSLSGQAIETQYF. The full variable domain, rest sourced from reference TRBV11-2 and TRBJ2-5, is EAGVAQSPRYKIIEKRQSVAFWCNPISGHATLYWYQQILGQGPKLLIQFQNNGVVDDSQLPKDRFSAERLKGVDSTLKIQPAKLEDSAVYLCASSLSGQAIETQYFGPGTRLLVL.

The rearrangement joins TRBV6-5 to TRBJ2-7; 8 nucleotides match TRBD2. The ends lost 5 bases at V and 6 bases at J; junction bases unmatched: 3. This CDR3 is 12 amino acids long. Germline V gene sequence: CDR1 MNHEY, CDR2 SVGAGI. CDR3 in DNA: TGTGCCAGCAGTCGGACTAGCTCCGAGCAGTACTTC. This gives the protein CASSRTSSEQYF.

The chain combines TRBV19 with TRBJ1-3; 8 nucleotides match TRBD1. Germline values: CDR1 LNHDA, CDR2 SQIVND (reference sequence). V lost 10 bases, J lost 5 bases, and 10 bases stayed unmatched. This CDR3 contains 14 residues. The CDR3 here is CATTDRGNRNTIYF. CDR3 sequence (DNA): TGTGCCACCACAGACAGGGGTAATAGAAACACCATATATTTT.

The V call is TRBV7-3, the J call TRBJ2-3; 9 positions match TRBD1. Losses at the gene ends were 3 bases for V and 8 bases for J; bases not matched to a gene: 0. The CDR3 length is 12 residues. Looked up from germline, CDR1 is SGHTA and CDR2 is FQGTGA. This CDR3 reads CASSLDRGTQYF. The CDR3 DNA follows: TGTGCCAGCAGCTTGGACAGGGGTACGCAGTATTTT.

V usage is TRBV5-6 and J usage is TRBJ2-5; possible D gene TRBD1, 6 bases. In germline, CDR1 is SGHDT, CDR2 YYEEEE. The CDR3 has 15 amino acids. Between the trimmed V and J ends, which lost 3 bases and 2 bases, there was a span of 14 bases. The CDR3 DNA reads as TGTGCCAGCAGCTGGGGCAGGGGTTCACAAGAGACCCAGTACTTC. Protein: CASSWGRGSQETQYF.

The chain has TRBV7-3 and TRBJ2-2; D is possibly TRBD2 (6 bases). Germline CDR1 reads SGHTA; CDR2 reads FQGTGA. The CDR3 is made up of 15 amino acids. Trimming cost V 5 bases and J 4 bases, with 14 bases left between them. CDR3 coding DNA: TGTGCCAGCAGCGGGCGCGCGGGGAGCACCGGGGAGCTGTTTTTT. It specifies CASSGRAGSTGELFF.

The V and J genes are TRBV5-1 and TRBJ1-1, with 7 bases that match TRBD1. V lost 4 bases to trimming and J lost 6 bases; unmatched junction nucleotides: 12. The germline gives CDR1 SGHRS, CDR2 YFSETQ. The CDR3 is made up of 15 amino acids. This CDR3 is CASSPSNRDRAEAFF. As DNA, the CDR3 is TGCGCCAGCAGCCCATCTAACCGGGACAGAGCTGAAGCTTTCTTT. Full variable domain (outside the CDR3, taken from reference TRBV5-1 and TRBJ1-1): KAGVTQTPRYLIKTRGQQVTLSCSPISGHRSVSWYQQTPGQGLQFLFEYFSETQRNKGNFPGRFSGRQFSNSRSEMNVSTLELGDSALYLCASSPSNRDRAEAFFGQGTRLTVV.

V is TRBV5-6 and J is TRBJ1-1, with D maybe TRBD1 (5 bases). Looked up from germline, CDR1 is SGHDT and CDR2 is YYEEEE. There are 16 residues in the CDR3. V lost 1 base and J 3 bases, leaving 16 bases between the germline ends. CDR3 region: CASSLLDTRGHTEAFF. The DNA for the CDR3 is TGTGCCAGCAGCTTGTTGGACACCCGGGGCCACACTGAAGCTTTCTTT.

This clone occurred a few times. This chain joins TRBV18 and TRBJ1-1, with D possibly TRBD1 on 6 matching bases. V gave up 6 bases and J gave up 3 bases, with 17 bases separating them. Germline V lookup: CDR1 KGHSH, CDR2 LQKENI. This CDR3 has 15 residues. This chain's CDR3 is CASSPNRVGDTEAFF. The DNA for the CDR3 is TGTGCCAGCTCGCCAAACAGGGTCGGGGACACTGAAGCTTTCTTT.

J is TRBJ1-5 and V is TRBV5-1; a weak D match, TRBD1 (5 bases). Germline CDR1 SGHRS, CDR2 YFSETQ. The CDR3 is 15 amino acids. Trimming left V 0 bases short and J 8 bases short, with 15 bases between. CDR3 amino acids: CASSLGQVLGEPQHF. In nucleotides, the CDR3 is TGCGCCAGCAGCTTGGGACAAGTCCTAGGGGAGCCCCAGCATTTT. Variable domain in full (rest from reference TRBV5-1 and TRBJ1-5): KAGVTQTPRYLIKTRGQQVTLSCSPISGHRSVSWYQQTPGQGLQFLFEYFSETQRNKGNFPGRFSGRQFSNSRSEMNVSTLELGDSALYLCASSLGQVLGEPQHFGDGTRLSIL.

The CDR3 DNA sequence: TGTGCCAGCAGCGACGACCGGGATACGCAGTATTTT. It codes for CASSDDRDTQYF. This sequence joins TRBV6-4 and TRBJ2-3; no firm D call. There are 12 residues in the CDR3. Germline CDR1 MRHNA, CDR2 SNTAGT. Trimming pared 6 bases from V and 6 bases from J, leaving 10 bases between.

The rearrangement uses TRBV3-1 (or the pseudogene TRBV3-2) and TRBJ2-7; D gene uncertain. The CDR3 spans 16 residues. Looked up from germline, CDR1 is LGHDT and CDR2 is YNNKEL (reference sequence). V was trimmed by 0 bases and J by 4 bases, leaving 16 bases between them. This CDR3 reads CASSQDGGQNPYEQYF. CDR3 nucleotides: TGTGCCAGCAGCCAAGATGGTGGGCAGAACCCTTACGAGCAGTACTTC.

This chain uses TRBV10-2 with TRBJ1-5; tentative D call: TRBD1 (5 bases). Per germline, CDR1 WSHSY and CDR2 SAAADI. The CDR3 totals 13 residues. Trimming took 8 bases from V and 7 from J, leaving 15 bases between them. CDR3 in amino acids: CASRGLREQPQHF. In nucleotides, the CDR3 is TGCGCCAGCCGGGGCCTCCGGGAACAGCCCCAGCATTTT.

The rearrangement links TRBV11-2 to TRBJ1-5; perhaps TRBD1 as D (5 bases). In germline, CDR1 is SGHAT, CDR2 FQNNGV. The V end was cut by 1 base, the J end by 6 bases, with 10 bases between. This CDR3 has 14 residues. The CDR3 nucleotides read TGTGCCAGCAGCTTAGGGGCAGGGCCTCAGCCCCAGCATTTT. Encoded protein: CASSLGAGPQPQHF.

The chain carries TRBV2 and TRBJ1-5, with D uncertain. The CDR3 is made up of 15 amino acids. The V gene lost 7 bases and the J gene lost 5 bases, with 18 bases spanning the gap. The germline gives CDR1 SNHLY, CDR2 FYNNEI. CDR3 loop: CASTGEGQSDQPQHF. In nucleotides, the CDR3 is TGTGCCAGCACAGGTGAGGGTCAGAGCGATCAGCCCCAGCATTTT.